A single sample is the source of the 27 T cell receptor beta chains below, sequenced in a study of blood T cell repertoires in COVID-19 (dated by TCRdb to 2019 to 2021). Library construction relied on the immunoSEQ multiplex PCR assay. This is the immuneACCESS table as TCRdb keeps it, with only in-frame sequences that have V and J called. A part of the clones is gone; compared with another copy, unresolved V genes explain less than half, and the rest is unexplained. Across this sample there are about 100,000 clones, with more than 75% seen only once. More than 10% of the sample goes to the ten largest clones. Sequenced: peripheral blood. Receptors originate from a human donor in a cohort sampled during active COVID-19.

The gene calls are TRBV6-2 or TRBV6-3 and TRBJ2-5, with D unclear. The ends were cut back, 1 base at V and 5 bases at J, with 8 bases in the middle. Germline CDR1 is MNHEY and CDR2 is SVGEGT. CDR3 length equals 13 residues. The CDR3 loop is CASSYWVRETQYF. The CDR3 DNA reads TGTGCCAGCAGTTACTGGGTGCGGGAGACCCAGTACTTC.

The gene calls are TRBV7-9 and TRBJ2-1, with 12 nucleotides matching TRBD2. After removal of 5 bases from V and 2 bases from J, the junction contained 13 bases not matched to a gene. The CDR3 has 19 residues. Germline CDR1 and CDR2: SEHNR and FQNEAQ (reference sequence). The CDR3 region has the DNA TGTGCCAGCAGCACCAGACTAGCGGGAGCTCGGACGACCTACAATGAGCAGTTCTTC. This codes for CASSTRLAGARTTYNEQFF.

The chain combines TRBV6-2 or TRBV6-3 with TRBJ1-6; no reliable D call. The CDR3 covers 13 residues. Deletions cut 0 bases from V and 12 bases from J, with 9 bases between. Germline CDR1 and CDR2: MNHEY and SVGEGT. CDR3: CASSYSGGLPLHF. In nucleotides, the CDR3 is TGTGCCAGCAGTTACTCTGGAGGGCTACCCCTCCACTTT.

This clone was counted between two and nine times. The chain has TRBV7-2 and TRBJ1-1; D gene unclear. Trimming cost V 3 bases and J 9 bases, with 11 bases left between them. The CDR3 is 12 amino acids. From germline, CDR1 is SGHTA and CDR2 FQGNSA. The CDR3: CASSFRTGKAFF. The DNA of the CDR3 is TGTGCCAGCAGCTTCCGGACGGGGAAAGCTTTCTTT.

V usage is TRBV19 and J usage is TRBJ2-5, with 12 nucleotides matching TRBD2. The CDR3 spans 18 residues. V lost 5 bases, J lost 9 bases, and 19 bases stayed unmatched. Germline CDR1 and CDR2: LNHDA and SQIVND (reference sequence). This chain's CDR3 is CASSPRLAGDTRDGAQYF. In DNA, the CDR3 is TGTGCCAGTAGTCCTCGACTAGCGGGGGACACAAGAGACGGGGCCCAGTACTTC.

The chain couples TRBV3-1 (or the pseudogene TRBV3-2) to TRBJ2-1, with 8 positions matching TRBD1. V lost 6 bases to trimming and J lost 10 bases; unmatched junction nucleotides: 5. Germline CDR1 is LGHDT and CDR2 is YNNKEL (reference sequence). The CDR3 spans 12 residues. Here the CDR3 DNA reads TGTGCCAGCAGACTCGACAGGGGAGAGCAGTTCTTC. Translating gives CASRLDRGEQFF.

This chain connects TRBV5-1 to TRBJ2-2; D perhaps matches TRBD1 (5 bases). Trimming removed 0 bases from V and 10 bases from J, with 7 bases in between. This CDR3 has 12 residues. The germline V gene has CDR1 SGHRS and CDR2 YFSETQ. The CDR3 nucleotides read TGCGCCAGCAGCTTGGAGACAGTGGAGCTGTTTTTT. This translates into CASSLETVELFF.

This chain links TRBV5-1 with TRBJ1-2; 8 nucleotides align to TRBD1. V lost 0 bases to trimming and J lost 7 bases; unmatched junction nucleotides: 8. CDR3 size: 15 residues. Germline V gene sequence: CDR1 SGHRS, CDR2 YFSETQ. CDR3 in DNA: TGCGCCAGCAGCTTGGCCGGGCAGGGGGCTGGTGGCTACACCTTC. Amino acid sequence: CASSLAGQGAGGYTF. Looking up the rest from reference TRBV5-1 and TRBJ1-2 gives the full variable domain: KAGVTQTPRYLIKTRGQQVTLSCSPISGHRSVSWYQQTPGQGLQFLFEYFSETQRNKGNFPGRFSGRQFSNSRSEMNVSTLELGDSALYLCASSLAGQGAGGYTFGSGTRLTVV.

The chain uses TRBV7-8 and TRBJ1-2; 11 nucleotides match TRBD1. This CDR3 comprises 16 residues. CDR1 and CDR2 (germline): SGHVS, FQNEAQ. The J segment lost 8 bases and the V segment lost 5 bases, leaving 13 bases of the junction unmatched. The CDR3 here is CASSKGQGAQASGYTF. The CDR3 DNA is TGTGCCAGCAGCAAAGGACAGGGGGCGCAGGCGTCCGGCTACACCTTC.

This chain uses TRBV19 with TRBJ2-5; 10 positions match TRBD2. Germline trimming cut 5 bases from V and 0 bases from J; bases unmatched to any gene: 9. The V gene's germline CDR1 is LNHDA and CDR2 SQIVND (reference sequence). This CDR3 is built from 17 residues. CDR3 sequence (DNA): TGTGCCAGTAGTTTCCTTACTAGCGGGGCTTACCAAGAGACCCAGTACTTC. This encodes CASSFLTSGAYQETQYF.

The genes are TRBV11-3 and TRBJ2-2; 7 bases line up with TRBD2. CDR3 length: 16 residues. The V gene's germline CDR1 is SGHNT and CDR2 YENEEA. The V gene end was trimmed by 3 bases and the J gene end by 5 bases; junction bases not matched to a gene: 9. The CDR3 sequence: CASSLSGGGLTGELFF. CDR3 nucleotides: TGTGCCAGCAGCTTGAGTGGCGGGGGTTTGACCGGGGAGCTGTTTTTT.

The gene calls are TRBV4-3 and TRBJ2-7, with a weak D call TRBD1 (6 bases). CDR1 LGHNA and CDR2 YSLEER come from the germline V gene. The V and J ends lost 0 bases and 4 bases respectively, with 16 bases between them. The CDR3 is 16 residues long. CDR3: CASSQEGAPTGYEQYF. For the CDR3, the DNA is TGCGCCAGCAGCCAAGAGGGGGCCCCTACAGGGTACGAGCAGTACTTC.

The rearrangement links TRBV28 to TRBJ1-3; D gene ambiguous. This CDR3 comprises 15 residues. Germline loops: CDR1 MDHEN, CDR2 SYDVKM. Trimming took 3 bases from V and 0 from J, leaving 9 bases between them. CDR3: CASSLIQYSGNTIYF. CDR3 DNA sequence: TGTGCCAGCAGTTTGATCCAGTACTCTGGAAACACCATATATTTT.

The V call is TRBV6-2 or TRBV6-3, the J call TRBJ2-1; 15 bases agree with TRBD2. This CDR3 has 16 amino acids. With V trimmed by 5 bases and J by 10 bases, 9 bases remained unmatched. Germline lookup yields CDR1 MNHEY and CDR2 SVGEGT. CDR3 sequence: CASSPRTSGGAWEQFF. CDR3 bases: TGTGCCAGCAGTCCCCGGACTAGCGGGGGGGCCTGGGAGCAGTTCTTC.

This sequence joins TRBV5-1 and TRBJ2-5; the D gene is possibly TRBD1 (6 bases). V lost 0 bases to trimming and J lost 5 bases, with 14 bases between them. The germline V gene has CDR1 SGHRS and CDR2 YFSETQ. This CDR3 has 15 residues. DNA for the CDR3: TGCGCCAGCAGCTTGGGGGACACCAACGGGGAGACCCAGTACTTC. This gives the protein CASSLGDTNGETQYF.

The chain recombines TRBV10-2 with TRBJ1-6; 7 bases are a match to TRBD1. V shed 8 bases and J 8 bases; nucleotides not matched to a gene: 3. This CDR3 spans 12 amino acids. The germline V gene has CDR1 WSHSY and CDR2 SAAADI. CDR3 loop: CASRQGDSPLHF. The CDR3 coding sequence is TGCGCCAGCCGTCAGGGGGATTCACCCCTCCACTTT.

The chain carries TRBV6-6 and TRBJ1-1; 8 nucleotides align to TRBD1. Losses at the gene ends were 2 bases for V and 4 bases for J; bases not matched to a gene: 9. CDR3 length: 16 residues. Germline CDR1 is MNHNY and CDR2 is SVGAGI (reference sequence). The CDR3, as DNA: TGTGCCAGCAGTTACCCCGCCAGGGGGCAGAGCACTGAAGCTTTCTTT. Translated, it gives CASSYPARGQSTEAFF.

The CDR3 loop is CASSQSIGLVGTGELFF. The CDR3 region has the DNA TGTGCCAGCAGCCAATCGATCGGACTAGTTGGCACCGGGGAGCTGTTTTTT. This chain links TRBV16 with TRBJ2-2; 7 bases line up with TRBD2. CDR3 length equals 17 residues. Germline V lookup: CDR1 KGHSY, CDR2 FQNENV. The V and J ends lost 0 bases and 4 bases, in that order; junction bases with no gene match: 8.

The CDR3: CASSLDRFDTQYF. CDR3 DNA: TGTGCCAGCAGCTTAGACAGATTCGATACGCAGTATTTT. The V gene is TRBV7-2, the J gene TRBJ2-3, with D hard to call. The CDR3 consists of 13 residues. The germline V and J ends were trimmed by 1 base and 6 bases, with 8 bases remaining between them. Germline loops: CDR1 SGHTA, CDR2 FQGNSA.

This chain uses TRBV10-3 with TRBJ1-5; the D gene is possibly TRBD1 (5 bases). Germline CDR1 and CDR2: ENHRY and SYGVKD. This CDR3 is built from 15 residues. The V gene lost 2 bases and the J gene lost 2 bases, with 10 bases spanning the gap. The CDR3 coding sequence is TGTGCCATCAGTGAGAGGGGAGGTGGCAATCAGCCCCAGCATTTT. This encodes CAISERGGGNQPQHF.

The count of this clone is one. Other DNA sequences from this sample encode an identical CDR3 as well. The genes are TRBV15 and TRBJ2-6, with D uncertain. This CDR3 is 15 amino acids long. Germline lookup yields CDR1 LNHNV and CDR2 YYDKDF (reference sequence). The V and J ends lost 0 bases and 0 bases respectively, with 3 bases between them. CDR3 nucleotide sequence: TGTGCCACCAGCAGAGACCTCTCTGGGGCCAACGTCCTGACTTTC. Residues: CATSRDLSGANVLTF. Variable domain in full (rest from reference TRBV15 and TRBJ2-6): DAMVIQNPRYQVTQFGKPVTLSCSQTLNHNVMYWYQQKSSQAPKLLFHYYDKDFNNEADTPDNFQSRRPNTSFCFLDIRSPGLGDTAMYLCATSRDLSGANVLTFGAGSRLTVL.

This clone was observed once. V is TRBV6-1 and J is TRBJ1-3; no reliable D call. The V end lost 4 bases, the J end lost 1 base, and 20 bases lay between the germline ends. Per the germline V gene, CDR1 is MNHNS and CDR2 is SASEGT. The CDR3 is 18 residues long. The CDR3 loop reads CASSAYGAGGTSGNTIYF. CDR3 in DNA: TGTGCCAGCAGTGCATACGGCGCGGGCGGAACGTCTGGAAACACCATATATTTT.

The V gene is TRBV5-3, the J gene TRBJ1-5, with D perhaps matching TRBD1 (5 bases). TRBV5-3 is reported as an ORF; its role is uncertain. The CDR3 extends over 13 amino acids. V lost 9 bases and J 1 base, leaving 11 bases between the germline ends. In DNA, the CDR3 is TGTGCCATCTCGGGGGGAAGCAATCAGCCCCAGCATTTT. This sequence encodes CAISGGSNQPQHF.

This rearrangement joins TRBV7-2 to TRBJ1-1; D is ambiguous. This CDR3 spans 13 amino acids. From germline, CDR1 is SGHTA and CDR2 FQGNSA. V lost 5 bases, J lost 3 bases, and 10 bases lay in between. This CDR3 is CASSLLDYTEAFF. The CDR3 bases are TGTGCCAGCAGCCTTCTGGACTACACTGAAGCTTTCTTT.

The DNA for the CDR3 is TGTGCCAGCAGCGCCTACGCAGGGAATGAGCAGTTCTTC. Protein: CASSAYAGNEQFF. The chain is built from TRBV11-2 and TRBJ2-1; possible D gene TRBD1, 5 bases. CDR1 and CDR2 (germline): SGHAT, FQNNGV. V was shortened by 5 bases and J by 7 bases, with 12 bases between the two germline ends. This CDR3 is built from 13 residues.

The V gene is TRBV7-7, the J gene TRBJ2-5, with 9 nucleotides matching TRBD1. Germline V gene data show CDR1 as SSHAT and CDR2 as FNYEAQ (reference sequence). J was trimmed by 5 bases and V by 3 bases; bases with no gene match: 7. The CDR3 covers 15 residues. The CDR3 reads CASSLGTGLSETQYF. The DNA of the CDR3 is TGTGCCAGCAGCTTGGGGACAGGGCTGTCTGAGACCCAGTACTTC.

The chain's CDR3 is CASSLERQDYGYTF. CDR3 nucleotides: TGTGCCAGCAGCTTAGAGAGACAAGACTATGGCTACACCTTC. The V gene is TRBV7-9, the J gene TRBJ1-2; unclear D gene. Germline V gene data show CDR1 as SEHNR and CDR2 as FQNEAQ (reference sequence). Deletions cut 1 base from V and 3 bases from J, with 9 bases between. The CDR3 extends over 14 amino acids.